Presented here are 29 T cell receptor beta chains from one specimen sequenced in a study of cytomegalovirus exposure and HLA in healthy donors. Data came from immunoSEQ multiplex PCR; TCRdb stores just in-frame clones and leaves some out. This repertoire shows approximately 70,000 clones, around 94% found once; its top ten account for 3.2%. Sequencing was performed on PBMCs. Receptor source: a woman aged 18-35 years in good health and CMV-seropositive.

This chain uses TRBV4-2 with TRBJ2-3; 9 bases are a match to TRBD1. From germline, CDR1 is LGHNA and CDR2 YNFKEQ. J was trimmed by 3 bases and V by 6 bases; bases with no gene match: 4. This CDR3 has 14 residues. CDR3 sequence (DNA): TGTGCCAGCAGGAAGGACAGGGGAACAGATACGCAGTATTTT. This sequence encodes CASRKDRGTDTQYF.

The V and J genes are TRBV6-5 and TRBJ2-1; the match to TRBD2 covers 12 bases. J was trimmed by 7 bases and V by 7 bases; bases with no gene match: 8. Germline V gene sequence: CDR1 MNHEY, CDR2 SVGAGI. This CDR3 spans 15 amino acids. CDR3 bases: TGTGCCAGCACCTACGGACTAGCGGGGTTGAATGAGCAGTTCTTC. It yields the protein CASTYGLAGLNEQFF.

V and J are TRBV27 and TRBJ1-2; D remains unclear. The length of the CDR3 is 15 residues. The V and J ends lost 3 bases and 6 bases respectively, with 17 bases between them. Germline V gene data show CDR1 as MNHEY and CDR2 as SMNVEV (reference sequence). The CDR3 DNA reads TGTGCCAGCAGTTTCGGGAGGATCCCCCCAGATGGCTACACCTTC. Protein: CASSFGRIPPDGYTF.

The V and J genes are TRBV5-5 and TRBJ2-5; D may be TRBD1 (5 bases). The CDR3 is 15 residues long. The germline V gene has CDR1 SGHKS and CDR2 YYEKEE (reference sequence). The germline V and J ends were trimmed by 0 bases and 2 bases, with 11 bases remaining between them. The CDR3 is CASSLGHTGQETQYF. CDR3 DNA sequence: TGTGCCAGCAGCTTGGGGCATACAGGTCAAGAGACCCAGTACTTC.

The gene calls are TRBV2 and TRBJ1-2; 8 bases fit TRBD1. This CDR3 is built from 15 residues. Germline V gene data show CDR1 as SNHLY and CDR2 as FYNNEI. Losses at the gene ends were 6 bases for V and 1 base for J; bases not matched to a gene: 7. The CDR3 nucleotides read TGTGCCAGCAGGATCCAGGGGGCGAGTAACTATGGCTACACCTTC. This sequence encodes CASRIQGASNYGYTF.

V usage is TRBV11-2 and J usage is TRBJ2-5; D is unclear. The CDR3 is 13 residues long. V shed 3 bases and J shed 2 bases, with 7 bases lying between them. CDR1 is SGHAT, CDR2 FQNNGV, per germline. This CDR3 reads CASSFGAQETQYF. As DNA, the CDR3 is TGTGCCAGCAGCTTTGGAGCTCAAGAGACCCAGTACTTC.

This clone occurred once. The rearrangement uses TRBV7-9 and TRBJ2-7; maybe TRBD1 (6 bases). Deletions cut 1 base from V and 3 bases from J, with 19 bases between. The germline CDR1 and CDR2 sequences are SEHNR and FQNEAQ (reference sequence). This CDR3 is built from 17 residues. The CDR3 DNA reads TGTGCCAGCAGCTTAGGGCCTACTTACAGGGCGGACTACGAGCAGTACTTC. Its translation: CASSLGPTYRADYEQYF.

This chain joins TRBV6-4 and TRBJ2-1; D is uncertain. The CDR3 has 13 residues. CDR1 and CDR2 (germline): MRHNA, SNTAGT. V was shortened by 3 bases and J by 4 bases, with 7 bases between the two germline ends. CDR3 sequence: CASSERNYNEQFF. Here the CDR3 DNA reads TGTGCCAGCAGTGAGAGAAATTACAATGAGCAGTTCTTC.

The gene calls are TRBV28 and TRBJ2-3, with TRBD1 identical over 10 bases. CDR1 MDHEN and CDR2 SYDVKM come from the germline V gene. The ends lost 5 bases at V and 5 bases at J; junction bases unmatched: 7. This CDR3 spans 15 amino acids. CDR3 sequence reads: CASSPLTGGVDTQYF. The CDR3 DNA reads as TGTGCCAGCAGTCCCCTGACAGGGGGCGTAGATACGCAGTATTTT. The full variable domain, rest sourced from reference TRBV28 and TRBJ2-3, is DVKVTQSSRYLVKRTGEKVFLECVQDMDHENMFWYRQDPGLGLRLIYFSYDVKMKEKGDIPEGYSVSREKKERFSLILESASTNQTSMYLCASSPLTGGVDTQYFGPGTRLTVL.

The chain is built from TRBV2 and TRBJ1-4; TRBD1 might be the D (6 bases). Germline V CDR1 and CDR2: SNHLY, FYNNEI. The germline V and J ends were trimmed by 1 base and 11 bases, with 14 bases remaining between them. This CDR3 region has 14 residues. The CDR3 DNA reads as TGTGCCAGCAGTGAAGGGCTACAGGGTGAGAAACTGTTTTTT. Amino acid sequence: CASSEGLQGEKLFF. The full variable domain, with the rest looked up from reference TRBV2 and TRBJ1-4, is EPEVTQTPSHQVTQMGQEVILRCVPISNHLYFYWYRQILGQKVEFLVSFYNNEISEKSEIFDDQFSVERPDGSNFTLKIRSTKLEDSAMYFCASSEGLQGEKLFFGSGTQLSVL.

The gene calls are TRBV28 and TRBJ2-5; a possible D gene is TRBD1 (5 bases). V shed 2 bases and J shed 0 bases, with 10 bases lying between them. Germline V lookup: CDR1 MDHEN, CDR2 SYDVKM. The CDR3 contains 15 residues. CDR3 sequence reads: CASSLGAAYQETQYF. CDR3 DNA sequence: TGTGCCAGCAGTTTAGGGGCAGCCTACCAAGAGACCCAGTACTTC.

The chain joins TRBV6-4 to TRBJ1-2, with D possibly TRBD1 on 6 matching bases. Germline values: CDR1 MRHNA, CDR2 SNTAGT. V was shortened by 7 bases and J by 1 base, with 16 bases between the two germline ends. The length of the CDR3 is 15 residues. CDR3 DNA sequence: TGTGCCAGCACAGAACCGGACAGCTATAACTATGGCTACACCTTC. This sequence encodes CASTEPDSYNYGYTF.

V gene TRBV27 combines with J gene TRBJ1-2; 9 bases are a match to TRBD1. CDR1 and CDR2 (germline): MNHEY, SMNVEV (reference sequence). This CDR3 spans 15 amino acids. Unmatched junction bases numbered 11, after V lost 5 bases and J lost 7 bases. The CDR3 DNA sequence: TGTGCCAGCAGTGCAACAGGGGGCCCGCGGGGTGGCTACACCTTC. Its protein is CASSATGGPRGGYTF.

The rearrangement joins TRBV30 to TRBJ2-3; 7 bases map to TRBD2. The V gene's germline CDR1 is GTSNPN and CDR2 SVGIG (reference sequence). CDR3 size: 15 residues. The V segment lost 5 bases and the J segment 5 bases; nucleotides outside the gene matches: 13. CDR3 in amino acids: CAWGWWAGAGDTQYF. The CDR3 bases are TGTGCCTGGGGTTGGTGGGCGGGAGCTGGAGATACGCAGTATTTT.

The chain employs TRBV4-1 and TRBJ2-7, with D possibly matching TRBD1 (6 bases). Germline CDR1 reads MGHRA; CDR2 reads YSYEKL. V lost 4 bases and J 4 bases, leaving 17 bases between the germline ends. This CDR3 has 15 amino acids. CDR3 loop: CASSLIQGGSYEQYF. The CDR3 DNA reads as TGCGCCAGCAGCCTTATACAGGGTGGTAGTTACGAGCAGTACTTC.

The J gene is TRBJ2-1, the V gene TRBV4-2, with 9 nucleotides matching TRBD2. Germline V lookup: CDR1 LGHNA, CDR2 YNFKEQ. The CDR3 consists of 17 residues. J gave up 7 bases and V 1 base, and 11 bases lay outside the gene matches. The CDR3 spells CASSQAASGGPRNEQFF. For the CDR3, the DNA is TGTGCCAGCAGCCAAGCCGCGAGCGGGGGGCCACGGAATGAGCAGTTCTTC.

V and J are TRBV7-8 and TRBJ1-1, with unresolved D. V shed 5 bases and J shed 2 bases, with 9 bases lying between them. CDR1 SGHVS and CDR2 FQNEAQ come from the germline V gene. The CDR3 is made up of 13 amino acids. The chain's CDR3 is CASSIRSNTEAFF. For the CDR3, the DNA is TGTGCCAGCAGCATCCGTAGTAACACTGAAGCTTTCTTT.

The chain recombines TRBV7-6 with TRBJ2-7; 14 bases line up with TRBD2. In germline, CDR1 is SGHVS, CDR2 FNYEAQ. V trimming: 5 bases; J trimming: 3 bases; junction bases outside the gene matches: 9. This CDR3 spans 17 amino acids. The CDR3 DNA sequence: TGTGCCAGCAGCAGCGGACTAGCGGGGGGATACTACTACGAGCAGTACTTC. It specifies CASSSGLAGGYYYEQYF. The variable domain in full, with the rest retrieved from reference TRBV7-6 and TRBJ2-7, is GAGVSQSPRYKVTKRGQDVALRCDPISGHVSLYWYRQALGQGPEFLTYFNYEAQQDKSGLPNDRFSAERPEGSISTLTIQRTEQRDSAMYRCASSSGLAGGYYYEQYFGPGTRLTVT.

V gene TRBV27 combines with J gene TRBJ1-6; 7 bases fit TRBD1. Germline CDR1 MNHEY, CDR2 SMNVEV (reference sequence). There are 14 residues in the CDR3. The V segment lost 8 bases and the J segment 8 bases; nucleotides outside the gene matches: 9. The CDR3 spells CASGHGTDYSPLHF. Written as DNA, the CDR3 is TGTGCCAGCGGGCACGGGACAGACTATTCACCCCTCCACTTT.

The rearrangement links TRBV7-2 to TRBJ1-4; unclear D gene. CDR1 and CDR2 from the germline V gene are SGHTA and FQGNSA. The CDR3 contains 15 residues. V was pared by 6 bases and J by 4 bases, with 15 bases between. CDR3 DNA sequence: TGTGCCAGCAGTGGGAGAAAGACAAATAATGAAAAACTGTTTTTT. The encoded protein is CASSGRKTNNEKLFF.

This clone was seen once. The CDR3 loop reads CASSRQGGLGTEAFF. For the CDR3, the DNA is TGTGCCAGCAGCAGACAGGGGGGCCTCGGAACTGAAGCTTTCTTT. The V gene is TRBV2, the J gene TRBJ1-1; 9 bases agree with TRBD1. The CDR3 sequence is 15 residues long. CDR1 is SNHLY, CDR2 FYNNEI, per germline. J lost 5 bases, V lost 6 bases, and 10 bases had no gene match.

This chain links TRBV28 with TRBJ2-3, with 9 bases matching TRBD2. The CDR3 loop spans 15 amino acids. Germline CDR1 reads MDHEN; CDR2 reads SYDVKM. The ends lost 6 bases at V and 6 bases at J; junction bases unmatched: 10. For the CDR3, the DNA is TGTGCCAGCAGCCGTCCCGCGGGGGGGCGGGATACGCAGTATTTT. Translating gives CASSRPAGGRDTQYF.

The V call is TRBV19, the J call TRBJ1-6; 8 bases map to TRBD1. The V segment lost 1 base and the J segment 10 bases; nucleotides outside the gene matches: 6. In germline, CDR1 is LNHDA, CDR2 SQIVND (reference sequence). CDR3 length equals 15 residues. CDR3 nucleotides: TGTGCCAGTAGTATAGGAGGACAGGGAGGGTCACCCCTCCACTTT. It encodes CASSIGGQGGSPLHF.

The chain uses TRBV27 and TRBJ2-7; 8 bases agree with TRBD1. The junction had 4 bases not matched to a gene; V was cut back by 4 bases and J by 2 bases. Germline values: CDR1 MNHEY, CDR2 SMNVEV (reference sequence). This CDR3 spans 14 amino acids. The CDR3 DNA reads as TGTGCCAGCAGTTCCGGGACAGGACCCTACGAGCAGTACTTC. The encoded protein is CASSSGTGPYEQYF.

This chain joins TRBV27 and TRBJ2-1, with D possibly TRBD2 on 6 matching bases. This CDR3 is 16 amino acids long. Trimming stripped 4 bases from V and 0 bases from J, with 13 bases between. From germline, CDR1 is MNHEY and CDR2 SMNVEV (reference sequence). The CDR3 reads CASSSRDSSSYNEQFF. DNA of the CDR3: TGTGCCAGCAGTTCTCGGGACTCGAGCTCCTACAATGAGCAGTTCTTC.

V is TRBV14 and J is TRBJ2-1, with D possibly being TRBD1 (5 bases). Germline V gene lookup returns CDR1 SGHDN and CDR2 FVKESK. V was shortened by 7 bases and J by 12 bases, with 28 bases between the two germline ends. The CDR3 contains 16 residues. The CDR3: CASTPLANIGVSGQFF. The CDR3 DNA sequence: TGTGCCAGCACTCCGCTCGCTAATATAGGGGTTTCGGGGCAGTTCTTC.

This CDR3 is CASRSLASNEQFF. The CDR3 DNA is TGTGCCAGCAGGTCCCTAGCGTCCAATGAGCAGTTCTTC. The J gene is TRBJ2-1, the V gene TRBV6-6, with TRBD2 as a possible D gene (6 bases). This CDR3 is built from 13 residues. V lost 6 bases to trimming and J lost 6 bases, with 12 bases between them. The germline V gene has CDR1 MNHNY and CDR2 SVGAGI (reference sequence).

This chain connects TRBV11-2 to TRBJ2-5; perhaps TRBD2 as D (7 bases). Germline V lookup: CDR1 SGHAT, CDR2 FQNNGV. V lost 1 base, J lost 1 base, and 16 bases lay in between. The CDR3 runs to 17 residues. The CDR3 DNA is TGTGCCAGCAGCTTAGGGGGTTTCGGGGGGCCCCAAGAGACCCAGTACTTC. It yields the protein CASSLGGFGGPQETQYF.

This rearrangement joins TRBV15 to TRBJ1-5; D perhaps matches TRBD1 (5 bases). This CDR3 has 15 residues. Trimming removed 5 bases from V and 2 bases from J, with 13 bases in between. CDR1 is LNHNV, CDR2 YYDKDF, per germline (reference sequence). The CDR3 spells CATSALRGGNQPQHF. Here the CDR3 DNA reads TGTGCCACCAGCGCCCTGCGGGGCGGCAATCAGCCCCAGCATTTT.